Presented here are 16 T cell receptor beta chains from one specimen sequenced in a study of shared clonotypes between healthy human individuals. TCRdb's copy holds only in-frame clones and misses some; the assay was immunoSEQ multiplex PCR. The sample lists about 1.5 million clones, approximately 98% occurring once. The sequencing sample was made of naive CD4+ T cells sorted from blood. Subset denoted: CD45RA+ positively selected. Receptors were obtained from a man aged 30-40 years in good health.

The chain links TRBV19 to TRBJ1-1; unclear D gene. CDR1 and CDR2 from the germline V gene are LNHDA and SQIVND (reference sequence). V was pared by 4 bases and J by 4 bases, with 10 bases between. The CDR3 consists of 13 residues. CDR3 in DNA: TGTGCCAGTAGTAGTGAAGACTCCACTGAAGCTTTCTTT. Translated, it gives CASSSEDSTEAFF.

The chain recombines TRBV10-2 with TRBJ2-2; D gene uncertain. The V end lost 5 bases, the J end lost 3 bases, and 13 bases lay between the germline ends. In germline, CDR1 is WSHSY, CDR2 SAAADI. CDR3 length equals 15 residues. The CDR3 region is CASSPVEPYTGELFF. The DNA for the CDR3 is TGCGCCAGCAGTCCAGTGGAACCGTACACCGGGGAGCTGTTTTTT.

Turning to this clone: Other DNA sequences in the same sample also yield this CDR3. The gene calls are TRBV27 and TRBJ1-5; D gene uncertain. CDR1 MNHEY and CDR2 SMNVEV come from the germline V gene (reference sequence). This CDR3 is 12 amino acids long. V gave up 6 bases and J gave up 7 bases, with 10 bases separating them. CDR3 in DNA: TGTGCCAGCAGCTTACGAGGGCAGCCCCAGCATTTT. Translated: CASSLRGQPQHF.

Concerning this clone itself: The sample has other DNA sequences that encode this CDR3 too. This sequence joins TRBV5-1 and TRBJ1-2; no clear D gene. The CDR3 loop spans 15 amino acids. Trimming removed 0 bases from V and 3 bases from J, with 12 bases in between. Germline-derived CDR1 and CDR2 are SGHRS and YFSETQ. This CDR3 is CASSLGPTVDYGYTF. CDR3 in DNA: TGCGCCAGCAGCTTGGGGCCAACAGTGGACTATGGCTACACCTTC.

In nucleotides, the CDR3 is TGTGCCAGCAGCGTAGCAACAGGGGGTATGGGCGGGGAGCTGTTTTTT. Its translation: CASSVATGGMGGELFF. The V gene is TRBV9, the J gene TRBJ2-2, with 8 bases lining up with TRBD1. The CDR3 runs to 16 residues. Per germline, CDR1 SGDLS and CDR2 YYNGEE. The J segment lost 7 bases and the V segment lost 0 bases, leaving 8 bases of the junction unmatched. The full variable domain, in which reference TRBV9 and TRBJ2-2 provide the parts outside the CDR3, is DSGVTQTPKHLITATGQRVTLRCSPRSGDLSVYWYQQSLDQGLQFLIQYYNGEERAKGNILERFSAQQFPDLHSELNLSSLELGDSALYFCASSVATGGMGGELFFGEGSRLTVL.

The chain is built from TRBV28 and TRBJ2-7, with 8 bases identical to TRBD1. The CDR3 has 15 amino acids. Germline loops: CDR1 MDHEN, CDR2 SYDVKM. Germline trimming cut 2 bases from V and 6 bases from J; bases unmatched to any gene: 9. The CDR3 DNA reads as TGTGCCAGCAGTTTACCCCAGGGGGCGTCGACCGAGCAGTACTTC. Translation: CASSLPQGASTEQYF.

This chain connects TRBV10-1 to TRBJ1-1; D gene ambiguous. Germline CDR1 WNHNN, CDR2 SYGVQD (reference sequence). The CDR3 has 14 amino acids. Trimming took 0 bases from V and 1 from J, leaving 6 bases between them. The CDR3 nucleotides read TGCGCCAGCAGTGAGTCGCCAGAGAACACTGAAGCTTTCTTT. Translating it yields CASSESPENTEAFF.

The DNA for the CDR3 is TGTGCCAGCAGACTAGCGGGAGCGGAGCAGTTCTTC. This encodes CASRLAGAEQFF. The chain joins TRBV28 to TRBJ2-1; 11 bases fit TRBD2. This CDR3 is 12 amino acids long. CDR1 and CDR2 (germline): MDHEN, SYDVKM. V shed 6 bases, J shed 10 bases, and the junction held 2 bases outside the gene matches.

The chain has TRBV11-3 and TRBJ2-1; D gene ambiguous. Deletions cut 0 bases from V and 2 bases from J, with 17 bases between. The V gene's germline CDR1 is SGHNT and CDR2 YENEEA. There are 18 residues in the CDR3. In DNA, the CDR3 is TGTGCCAGCAGCTTAGATGGATCCCTAGTTAGCACCTACAATGAGCAGTTCTTC. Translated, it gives CASSLDGSLVSTYNEQFF.

CDR3 sequence reads: CASSGDREYGYTF. The CDR3 DNA reads TGTGCCAGCAGTGGGGACAGGGAATATGGCTACACCTTC. The chain uses TRBV6-6 and TRBJ1-2, with TRBD1 matching 9 bases. Germline CDR1 is MNHNY and CDR2 is SVGAGI (reference sequence). The CDR3 is made up of 13 amino acids. V gave up 5 bases and J gave up 5 bases; unmatched junction bases: 3.

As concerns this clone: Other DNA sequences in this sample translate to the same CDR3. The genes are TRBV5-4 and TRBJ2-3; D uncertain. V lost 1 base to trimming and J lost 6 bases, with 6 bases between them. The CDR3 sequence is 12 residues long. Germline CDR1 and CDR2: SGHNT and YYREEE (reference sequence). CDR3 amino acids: CASSLRSDTQYF. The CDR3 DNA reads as TGTGCCAGCAGCTTGAGGTCGGATACGCAGTATTTT.

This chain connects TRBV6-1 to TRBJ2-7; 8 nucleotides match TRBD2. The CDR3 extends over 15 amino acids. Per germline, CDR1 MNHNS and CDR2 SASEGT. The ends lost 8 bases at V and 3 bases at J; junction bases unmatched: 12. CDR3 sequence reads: CASSLAGSSLYEQYF. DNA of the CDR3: TGTGCCAGCTCATTAGCGGGGTCCTCACTCTACGAGCAGTACTTC.

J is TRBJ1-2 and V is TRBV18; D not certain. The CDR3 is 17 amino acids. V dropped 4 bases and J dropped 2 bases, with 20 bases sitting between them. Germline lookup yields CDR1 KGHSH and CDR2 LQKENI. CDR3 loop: CASSQAARKDGNYGYTF. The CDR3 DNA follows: TGTGCCAGCTCACAAGCAGCGCGGAAAGATGGGAACTATGGCTACACCTTC.

The CDR3 DNA sequence: TGTGCCAGCAGCTTTAAGACGGCGGGAGAGAGGGATGAGCAGTTCTTC. Translating gives CASSFKTAGERDEQFF. This sequence joins TRBV7-9 and TRBJ2-1; 7 bases are a match to TRBD2. This CDR3 comprises 16 residues. V trimming: 3 bases; J trimming: 8 bases; junction bases outside the gene matches: 13. Germline lookup yields CDR1 SEHNR and CDR2 FQNEAQ (reference sequence).

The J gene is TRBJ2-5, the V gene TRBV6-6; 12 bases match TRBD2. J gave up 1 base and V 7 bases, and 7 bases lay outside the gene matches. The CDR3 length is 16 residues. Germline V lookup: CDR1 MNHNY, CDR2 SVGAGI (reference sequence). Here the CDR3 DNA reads TGTGCCAGCACGACTAGCGGGAGCAAAGGCCAAGAGACCCAGTACTTC. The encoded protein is CASTTSGSKGQETQYF.

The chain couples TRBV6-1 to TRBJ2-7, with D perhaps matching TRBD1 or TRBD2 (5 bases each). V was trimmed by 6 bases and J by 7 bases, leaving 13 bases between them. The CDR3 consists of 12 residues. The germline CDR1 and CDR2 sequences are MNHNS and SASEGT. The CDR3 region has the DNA TGTGCCAGCAGACGGGGCTGGTCAGAGCAGTACTTC. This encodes CASRRGWSEQYF.